This entry describes one T cell receptor (beta chain). There are 15 residues in the CDR3. Germline trimming cut 1 base from V and 4 bases from J; bases unmatched to any gene: 1. Germline lookup yields CDR1 SEHNR and CDR2 FQNEAQ (reference sequence). Which cohort a participant joined came from the clinical history participants gave. These data are taken from a study of blood T cell repertoires in COVID-19. Original data processing: Reference gene primer amplification gave estimated nucleated cell counts. TCRdb's copy holds only in-frame clones and misses some; the assay was immunoSEQ multiplex PCR. V, J and clone size derive from that table, while D and trimming were established from the DNA sequence. The table has approximately 230,000 clones, approximately 82% seen once.

Sequencing used PBMCs or T cells enriched from blood (not recorded which). This sequence was found in a man between 35 and 55 years old who had recovered from COVID-19. The rearrangement links TRBV7-9 to TRBJ2-1; TRBD2 matches 10 bases. CDR3 region: CASSLVTSGYNEQFF. The CDR3 DNA is TGTGCCAGCAGCTTAGTGACTAGCGGGTACAATGAGCAGTTCTTC.